This T cell receptor beta chain was sequenced in a study of cytomegalovirus exposure and HLA in healthy donors. Study context: Earlier sequencing of about 200 million T cells yielded fewer than 140 million unique TCR beta sequences.

Worth noting for this clone: Antigen unknown.

In the PCR, 60 Vbeta and 13 Jbeta primers were used. Method: immunoSEQ multiplex PCR; TCRdb's copy keeps in-frame clones and lacks some. Counted here are 85,000 to 130,000 clones, more than 60% occurring once; the ten biggest clones make up 5% to 7%. Study-level findings and limits: Later analysis suggested links between common viral pathogens and several top significant clusters.

This receptor was identified in a woman aged 45-59 years in good health and CMV-seropositive. Material for sequencing was PBMCs.

The CDR3 region is CASSQEGRGNYEQYF. CDR3 DNA sequence: TGCGCCAGCAGCCAAGAGGGGCGGGGGAACTACGAGCAGTACTTC. The chain recombines TRBV4-3 with TRBJ2-7; TRBD2 agrees at 7 bases. Losses at the gene ends were 0 bases for V and 3 bases for J; bases not matched to a gene: 5. Germline CDR1 LGHNA, CDR2 YSLEER. The CDR3 is made up of 15 amino acids.